Described below is a single T cell receptor (beta chain) sequence and its context. Trimming removed 4 bases from V and 5 bases from J; junction bases left unmatched: 10. Germline V gene lookup returns CDR1 SGHRS and CDR2 YFSETQ. This CDR3 comprises 15 residues. This sample was taken from a study of cytomegalovirus exposure and HLA in healthy donors. PCR used 60 Vbeta primers and 13 Jbeta primers. The assay was immunoSEQ multiplex PCR, and TCRdb's table has in-frame clones only and misses some. Its table records around 100,000 clones. The source of this sequence is a woman aged 25 to 39 in good health and CMV-seronegative. The rearrangement uses TRBV5-1 and TRBJ2-5; 8 nucleotides line up with TRBD1. Sequences were obtained from PBMCs. CDR3: CASSRSQGAGETQYF. In DNA, the CDR3 is TGCGCCAGCAGCCGAAGTCAGGGGGCCGGGGAGACCCAGTACTTC. The complete variable domain, with remaining parts taken from reference TRBV5-1 and TRBJ2-5, reads KAGVTQTPRYLIKTRGQQVTLSCSPISGHRSVSWYQQTPGQGLQFLFEYFSETQRNKGNFPGRFSGRQFSNSRSEMNVSTLELGDSALYLCASSRSQGAGETQYFGPGTRLLVL.